Here is one T cell receptor beta chain with its context. The antigen remains unidentified. This sample was included in a study of T-cell reconstitution after alpha-beta-depleted transplantation in children. Study results and limitations: Newly generated T cells supplied most T-cell counts and diversity one year post-transplant.

CDR1 and CDR2 from the germline V gene are SGHRS and YFSETQ. The CDR3 spans 18 residues. Germline trimming cut 4 bases from V and 0 bases from J; bases unmatched to any gene: 10. Unique molecular identifiers were incorporated during preparation of the TCRbeta library. TCRdb re-derived calls from the PCR reads in MiXCR, one entry per CDR3 protein. The repertoire holds approximately 1,000,000 distinct CDR3 sequences, with about 29% as singletons. The source was PBMCs, mostly from graft donor cells, collected 360 days after TCRalphabeta/CD19-depleted stem cell transplant. This receptor was taken from a boy younger than two who had a stem cell transplant for SCID, so the T cells may come from the graft donor. The V and J genes are TRBV5-1 and TRBJ2-6; 7 nucleotides align to TRBD2. Here the CDR3 DNA reads TGCGCCAGCAGCATAACTCGCGGGGGAGTCTCTGGGGCCAACGTCCTGACTTTC. Protein product: CASSITRGGVSGANVLTF.